This T cell receptor (beta chain) was obtained from a study of T cell responses to AZD1222 COVID-19 vaccine. The study, taken as a whole, reports: Recipients of two AZD1222 doses showed rising Spike-specific TCR breadth and depth.

Generated by immunoSEQ multiplex PCR, the TCRdb table keeps only in-frame clones and is missing some. Among 150,000 to 200,000 clones, approximately 91% were seen once, and the ten largest hold roughly 3.5%. With regard to this clone: As yet, its antigen is unknown.

Germline-derived CDR1 and CDR2 are MNHEY and SMNVEV (reference sequence). This CDR3 comprises 15 residues. V was clipped by 6 bases and J by 4 bases; unmatched bases: 8. Sequences were derived from peripheral blood, sampled 28 days after the second AZD1222 dose. The chain joins TRBV27 to TRBJ2-1; the match to TRBD1 covers 8 bases. The sequence was obtained from an adult who received the AZD1222 COVID-19 vaccine. The CDR3 is CASSADRDRYNEQFF. The CDR3, as DNA: TGTGCCAGCAGCGCCGACAGGGACAGGTACAATGAGCAGTTCTTC.